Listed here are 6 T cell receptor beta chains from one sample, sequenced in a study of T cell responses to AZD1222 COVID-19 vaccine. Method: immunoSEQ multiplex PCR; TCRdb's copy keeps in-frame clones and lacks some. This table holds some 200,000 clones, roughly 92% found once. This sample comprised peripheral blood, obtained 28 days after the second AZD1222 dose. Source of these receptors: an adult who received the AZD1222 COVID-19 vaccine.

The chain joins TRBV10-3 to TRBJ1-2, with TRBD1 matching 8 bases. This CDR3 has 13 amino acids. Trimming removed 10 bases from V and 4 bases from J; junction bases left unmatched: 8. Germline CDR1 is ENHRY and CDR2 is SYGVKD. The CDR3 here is CATATGEIYGYTF. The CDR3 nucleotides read TGTGCCACTGCGACAGGGGAGATCTATGGCTACACCTTC.

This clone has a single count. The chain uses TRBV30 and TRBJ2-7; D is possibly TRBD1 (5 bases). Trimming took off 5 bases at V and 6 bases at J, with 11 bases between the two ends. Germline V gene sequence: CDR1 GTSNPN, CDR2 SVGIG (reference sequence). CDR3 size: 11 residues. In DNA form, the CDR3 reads TGTGCCTGGCTGCAGGGTGGCGAGCAGTACTTC. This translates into CAWLQGGEQYF.

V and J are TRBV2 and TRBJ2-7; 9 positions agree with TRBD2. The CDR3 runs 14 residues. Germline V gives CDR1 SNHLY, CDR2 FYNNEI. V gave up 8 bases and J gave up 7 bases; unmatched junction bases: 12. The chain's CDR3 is CASGRREGRGEQYF. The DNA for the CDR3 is TGTGCCAGCGGGAGGCGGGAGGGCCGGGGGGAGCAGTACTTC.

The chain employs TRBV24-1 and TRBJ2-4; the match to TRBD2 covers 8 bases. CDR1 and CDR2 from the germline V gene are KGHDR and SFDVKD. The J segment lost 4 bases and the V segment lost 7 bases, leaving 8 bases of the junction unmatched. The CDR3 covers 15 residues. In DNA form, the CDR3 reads TGTGCCACCAGCCCTGCGGGGGGCCAAAAAAACATTCAGTACTTC. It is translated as CATSPAGGQKNIQYF.

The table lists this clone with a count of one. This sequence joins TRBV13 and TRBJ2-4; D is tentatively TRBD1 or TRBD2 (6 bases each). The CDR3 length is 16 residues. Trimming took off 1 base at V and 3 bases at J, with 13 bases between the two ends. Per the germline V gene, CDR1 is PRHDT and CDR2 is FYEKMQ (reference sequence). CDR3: CASSLAPGAGKNIQYF. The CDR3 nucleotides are TGTGCCAGCAGCTTAGCCCCGGGGGCAGGCAAAAACATTCAGTACTTC. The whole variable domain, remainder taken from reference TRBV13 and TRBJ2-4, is AAGVIQSPRHLIKEKRETATLKCYPIPRHDTVYWYQQGPGQDPQFLISFYEKMQSDKGSIPDRFSAQQFSDYHSELNMSSLELGDSALYFCASSLAPGAGKNIQYFGAGTRLSVL.

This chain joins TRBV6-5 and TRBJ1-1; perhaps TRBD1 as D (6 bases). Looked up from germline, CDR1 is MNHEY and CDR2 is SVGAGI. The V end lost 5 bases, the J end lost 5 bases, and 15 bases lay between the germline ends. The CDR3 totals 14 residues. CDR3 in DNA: TGTGCCAGCAGTCAAATACAGGGATGGACTGAAGCTTTCTTT. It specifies CASSQIQGWTEAFF.